This TCR beta chain appears in the sequencing data of a study of OX40 agonist ivuxolimab in advanced cancers. Study details: Of mixed ages from roughly 23 to 80 and averaging about 56 years, the group was 65% to 85% male.

Libraries were prepared by immunoSEQ multiplex PCR; TCRdb keeps only in-frame clonotypes and omits some of them. Found here are nearly 90,000 clones, around nine tenths of them singletons; the top ten hold about 1.5%. V lost 5 bases, J lost 0 bases, and 7 bases lay in between. CDR1 is SQVTM, CDR2 ANQGSEA, per germline. There are 12 residues in the CDR3. The J gene is TRBJ1-2, the V gene TRBV29-1; D not certain. This receptor was taken from an adult with an advanced solid tumor such as melanoma, head and neck, liver or kidney cancer. Sequenced material: CD4+ or CD8+ T cells sorted from blood, taken in a trial of the OX40 agonist ivuxolimab. CDR3 sequence (DNA): TGCAGCGTTAGGGCACCTAACTATGGCTACACCTTC. It specifies CSVRAPNYGYTF.